This T cell receptor (beta chain) was sequenced for a study of blood T cell repertoires in COVID-19. Study background: Sample material is recorded as cDNA or gDNA derived from T cells, B-cell-depleted T cells, or PBMCs.

In the authors' methods: From reference gene primer amplification, estimates of nucleated cell counts were derived. Sequencing was performed with immunoSEQ multiplex PCR; in TCRdb, only in-frame clones are kept and a portion is missing. That table gives V, J and clone size, and the DNA gave D and trimming. The profile shows some 290,000 clones, about 90% of them singletons. The CDR3 consists of 13 residues. The V and J ends lost 5 bases and 4 bases, in that order; junction bases with no gene match: 5. Germline CDR1 reads SEHNR; CDR2 reads FQNEAQ (reference sequence). The source of this sequence is a woman in her twenties or thirties with COVID-19, enrolled during active disease. The material sequenced was peripheral blood. This chain joins TRBV7-9 and TRBJ2-7; 7 positions agree with TRBD1. In DNA, the CDR3 is TGTGCCAGCAGCCGGGACAGAAGTTACGAGCAGTACTTC. Translating it yields CASSRDRSYEQYF.